These T cell receptor beta chains were read from a single sample in a study of persistence of HIV-infected CD4 T cells. The antigens for these receptors are not known. The table came from immunoSEQ multiplex PCR; TCRdb's copy has only in-frame clones and leaves some out. This sample has 35,000 to 45,000 clones, with approximately 88% found just once. The sample was CD4+ T cells sorted from PBMCs after approximately 19-hour stimulation, taken from a patient who received antiretroviral therapy. These receptors originate from an adult man with HIV who was CMV-seropositive. Each CDR3 is given with its conserved first and last residue. A D gene is named only where the DNA matches it firmly. Clone size is not always given. Where it is, it says once, few, many or a class for expanded clones.

d_gene	abundance	v_gene	j_gene	CDR3aa	CDR3nt
.	few	TRBV6-5	TRBJ1-5	CASRFSRTVNQPQHF	TGTGCCAGCAGGTTCTCTCGGACAGTTAATCAGCCCCAGCATTTT
.	once	TRBV6-1	TRBJ1-4	CASSDKDFKGEKLFF	TGTGCCAGCAGTGATAAGGACTTTAAGGGTGAAAAACTGTTTTTT
TRBD1	.	TRBV5-6	TRBJ2-2	CASTLKDRADTGELFF	TGTGCCAGCACCTTGAAGGACAGGGCGGACACCGGGGAGCTGTTTTTT
TRBD1	.	TRBV27	TRBJ1-6	CASTPGTGTGTSPLHF	TGTGCCAGCACCCCTGGAACCGGGACAGGTACTTCACCCCTCCACTTT
TRBD1	.	TRBV18	TRBJ2-7	CASSGTDRAVREQYF	TGTGCCAGCTCCGGAACCGACAGGGCGGTGAGGGAGCAGTACTTC
.	.	TRBV6-5	TRBJ1-6	CAILQISSYNSPLHF	TGTGCCATCCTCCAAATCAGCTCCTATAATTCACCCCTCCACTTT
.	.	TRBV10-3	TRBJ2-7	CAISDTWGASYEQYF	TGTGCCATCAGTGATACGTGGGGGGCGTCCTACGAGCAGTACTTC
.	.	TRBV28	TRBJ2-1	CASSLYSGGNEQFF	TGTGCCAGCAGTTTATATTCAGGCGGCAATGAGCAGTTCTTC
.	.	TRBV5-5	TRBJ2-2	CASSLANTGELFF	TGTGCCAGCAGCTTGGCTAACACCGGGGAGCTGTTTTTT
.	.	TRBV14	TRBJ2-5	CASSTTLTQYF	TGTGCCAGCAGCACCACCTTAACCCAGTACTTC
.	.	TRBV5-1	TRBJ2-5	CASSLGRGGETQYF	TGCGCCAGCAGCTTGGGCAGGGGAGGAGAGACCCAGTACTTC
TRBD1	.	TRBV9	TRBJ2-7	CASSPRTGGGTEQYF	TGTGCCAGCAGCCCCCGGACAGGGGGCGGAACAGAGCAGTACTTC
.	.	TRBV9	TRBJ2-2	CASSTGPGELFF	TGTGCCAGCAGCACGGGTCCAGGGGAGCTGTTTTTT
.	.	TRBV5-1	TRBJ1-5	CASSLDPGGGQPQHF	TGCGCCAGCAGCTTGGACCCCGGGGGCGGTCAGCCCCAGCATTTT
.	.	TRBV4-2	TRBJ2-2	CASSQGQNTGELFF	TGTGCCAGCAGTCAAGGACAGAACACCGGGGAGCTGTTTTTT
.	.	TRBV10-3	TRBJ2-3	CAIKAGLRSDTQYF	TGTGCCATCAAGGCAGGTTTGCGTTCCGATACGCAGTATTTT
.	.	TRBV3-1/TRBV3-2	TRBJ1-2	CASSRGAGNYGYTF	TGTGCCAGCAGCCGCGGGGCGGGGAACTATGGCTACACCTTC
TRBD2	once	TRBV30	TRBJ2-7	CAWSGPSGRAYEQYF	TGTGCCTGGAGTGGTCCTAGCGGGAGGGCCTACGAGCAGTACTTC
.	once	TRBV20-1	TRBJ1-4	CSASWGSSTFNEKLFF	TGCAGTGCTAGTTGGGGAAGCAGTACCTTTAATGAAAAACTGTTTTTT
.	.	TRBV3-1/TRBV3-2	TRBJ1-1	CASSQGRRLNTEAFF	TGTGCCAGCAGCCAAGGCCGGCGCTTGAACACTGAAGCTTTCTTT
.	.	TRBV5-1	TRBJ1-1	CASSLVKGEGTEAFF	TGCGCCAGCAGCTTGGTGAAGGGTGAAGGCACTGAAGCTTTCTTT
TRBD2	.	TRBV5-6	TRBJ2-2	CASSSRGGANTGELFF	TGTGCCAGCTCCTCGCGGGGAGGGGCGAACACCGGGGAGCTGTTTTTT
TRBD1	.	TRBV11-3	TRBJ2-1	CASSPRKTGIYNEQFF	TGTGCCAGCAGCCCTCGGAAGACAGGGATATACAATGAGCAGTTCTTC
TRBD2	.	TRBV7-3	TRBJ2-1	CASSGTSGTYNEQFF	TGTGCCAGCAGCGGTACTAGCGGCACCTACAATGAGCAGTTCTTC
TRBD1	.	TRBV3-1/TRBV3-2	TRBJ1-1	CASSRQARDRNTEAFF	TGTGCCAGCAGCCGCCAAGCTCGGGACAGGAACACTGAAGCTTTCTTT
.	few	TRBV18	TRBJ1-1	CASSPSGANTEAFF	TGTGCCAGCTCACCATCAGGGGCGAACACTGAAGCTTTCTTT
TRBD1	.	TRBV14	TRBJ2-3	CASRATGVDTQYF	TGTGCCAGCAGGGCGACAGGGGTAGATACGCAGTATTTT
.	.	TRBV6-1	TRBJ1-4	CASSEALRERSATNEKLFF	TGTGCCAGCAGTGAAGCGCTTCGGGAGCGTAGTGCAACTAATGAAAAACTGTTTTTT
.	.	TRBV9	TRBJ2-2	CASSVTVAVTGELFF	TGTGCCAGCAGCGTAACCGTGGCAGTCACCGGGGAGCTGTTTTTT
TRBD1	.	TRBV5-5	TRBJ1-1	CASRKAGQGKFWDGTEAFF	TGTGCCAGCAGAAAAGCGGGACAGGGGAAATTTTGGGATGGCACTGAAGCTTTCTTT
.	.	TRBV14	TRBJ2-3	CASSQVWGHTQYF	TGTGCCAGCAGCCAGGTTTGGGGTCATACGCAGTATTTT
.	.	TRBV6-4	TRBJ2-2	CASSRQMGTGELFF	TGTGCCAGCAGCCGACAGATGGGCACCGGGGAGCTGTTTTTT
.	.	TRBV3-1/TRBV3-2	TRBJ1-6	CASSQEEGGNSPLHF	TGTGCCAGCAGCCAAGAGGAGGGTGGTAATTCACCCCTCCACTTT
.	.	TRBV7-6	TRBJ1-6	CASSFDRGRSPLHF	TGTGCCAGCAGCTTCGATAGGGGACGGTCACCCCTCCACTTT
.	.	TRBV19	TRBJ1-5	CASTAEPRRPQHF	TGTGCCAGTACCGCTGAACCACGACGGCCCCAGCATTTT
.	.	TRBV25-1	TRBJ1-2	CASSPGGPYYGYTF	TGTGCCAGCAGCCCGGGAGGGCCTTACTATGGCTACACCTTC
.	.	TRBV30	TRBJ1-4	CAWSVPGGFTNEKLFF	TGTGCCTGGAGTGTACCGGGGGGCTTCACTAATGAAAAACTGTTTTTT
.	.	TRBV10-3	TRBJ1-2	CAISRTDYGYTF	TGTGCCATCAGTCGGACAGACTATGGCTACACCTTC
TRBD1	few	TRBV27	TRBJ1-5	CASSLRDRGGPQHF	TGTGCCAGCAGTCTCCGGGACAGGGGAGGGCCCCAGCATTTT
.	.	TRBV11-2	TRBJ1-5	CASSLDSYSNQPQHF	TGTGCCAGCAGCTTAGATAGTTATAGCAATCAGCCCCAGCATTTT
.	few	TRBV2	TRBJ2-1	CASSATGSSYNEQFF	TGTGCCAGCAGTGCGACTGGAAGCTCCTACAATGAGCAGTTCTTC
.	.	TRBV30	TRBJ1-1	CAWSTLSGRGLGTEAFF	TGTGCCTGGAGCACCTTGTCGGGCAGGGGCCTCGGGACTGAAGCTTTCTTT
.	.	TRBV7-2	TRBJ1-4	CASSLASGGGEKLFF	TGTGCCAGCAGCTTAGCGTCCGGGGGCGGCGAAAAACTGTTTTTT
.	.	TRBV24-1	TRBJ2-3	CATSEGTDTQYF	TGTGCCACCAGTGAGGGGACAGATACGCAGTATTTT
TRBD2	once	TRBV19	TRBJ2-1	CASSILTSGGAFRNNEQFF	TGTGCCAGTAGTATATTAACTAGCGGGGGGGCCTTTCGGAACAATGAGCAGTTCTTC
.	.	TRBV3-1/TRBV3-2	TRBJ2-4	CASSQLSRAKNIQYF	TGTGCCAGCAGCCAACTGTCTAGGGCCAAAAACATTCAGTACTTC